This TCR beta chain appears in the sequencing data of a study of neurological immune-mediated disorders. Each CDR3 protein is one row after TCRdb ran MiXCR on the 5' RACE reads. The data show 50,000 to 65,000 distinct CDR3 sequences, roughly 4% seen once. Looked up from germline, CDR1 is SEHNR and CDR2 is FQNEAQ (reference sequence). The CDR3 consists of 14 residues. V was shortened by 6 bases and J by 0 bases, with 12 bases between the two germline ends. Study-wide findings and caveats: Patients with HTLV-1-associated myelopathy showed the most TCR clonal expansion. Those with multiple sclerosis showed the least, falling below healthy controls.

This clonotype was seen many times. The antigen is unknown. The TCR was taken from a man younger than 40 with multiple sclerosis. The V gene is TRBV7-9, the J gene TRBJ2-7, with a weak D call TRBD2 (6 bases). Sequences were obtained from PBMCs. In DNA, the CDR3 is TGTGCCAGCAGTAGGGACTCGGCCTCCTACGAGCAGTACTTC. Its translation: CASSRDSASYEQYF.